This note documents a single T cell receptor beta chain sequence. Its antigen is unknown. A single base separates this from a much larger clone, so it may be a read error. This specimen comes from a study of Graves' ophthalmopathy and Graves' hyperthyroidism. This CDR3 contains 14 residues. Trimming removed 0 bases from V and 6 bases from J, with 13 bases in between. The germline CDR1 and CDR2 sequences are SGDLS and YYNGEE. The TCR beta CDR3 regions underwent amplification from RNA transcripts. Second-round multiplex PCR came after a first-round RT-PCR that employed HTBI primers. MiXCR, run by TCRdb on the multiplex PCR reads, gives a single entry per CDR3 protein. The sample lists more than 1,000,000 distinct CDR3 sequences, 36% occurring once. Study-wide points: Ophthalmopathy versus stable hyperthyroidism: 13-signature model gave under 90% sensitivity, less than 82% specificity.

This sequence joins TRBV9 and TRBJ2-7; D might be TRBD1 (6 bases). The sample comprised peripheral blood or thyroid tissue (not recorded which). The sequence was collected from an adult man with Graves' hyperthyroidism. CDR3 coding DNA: TGTGCCAGCAGCGTAGAGGGGGATAGGAGCGAGCAGTACTTC. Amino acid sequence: CASSVEGDRSEQYF.